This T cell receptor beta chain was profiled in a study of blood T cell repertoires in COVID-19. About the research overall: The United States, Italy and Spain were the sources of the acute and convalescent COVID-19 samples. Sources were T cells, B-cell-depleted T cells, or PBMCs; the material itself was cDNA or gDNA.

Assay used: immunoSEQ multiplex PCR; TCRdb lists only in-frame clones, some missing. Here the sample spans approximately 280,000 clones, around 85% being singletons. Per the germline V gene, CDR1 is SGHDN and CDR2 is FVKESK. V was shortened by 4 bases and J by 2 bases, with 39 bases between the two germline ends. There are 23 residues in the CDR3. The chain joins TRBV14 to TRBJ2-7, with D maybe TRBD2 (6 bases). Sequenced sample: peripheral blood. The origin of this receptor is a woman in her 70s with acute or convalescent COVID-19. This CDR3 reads CASSRIPHTWVSGSHNNPYEQYF. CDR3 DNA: TGTGCCAGCAGCCGCATCCCCCACACCTGGGTTAGCGGCAGCCACAATAATCCCTACGAGCAGTACTTC.